This TCR beta chain was recovered during a study of cytomegalovirus exposure and HLA in healthy donors. Study-level points and caveats: The likely origin of a cluster of highly shared sequence variants was a sequencing artifact. Rarity marked most TCR sequences, yet some public TCRs occurred in many donors. Later analysis demonstrated an association between a missense DCLRE1C variant and TCR beta V- and J-gene trimming. Later analysis showed TCR association rates varying by HLA locus, highest for DRB1 and lowest for HLA-C.

J was trimmed by 6 bases and V by 6 bases; bases with no gene match: 4. CDR3 length: 13 amino acids. The germline V gene encodes CDR1 KGHSH and CDR2 LQKENI. This clone appeared a few times. As yet, its antigen is unknown. Both 60 Vbeta primers and 13 Jbeta primers went into the PCR. TCRdb's copy holds only in-frame clones and misses some; the assay was immunoSEQ multiplex PCR. The sample lists around 200,000 clones, 77% occurring once. This clonotype originated in a female donor in good health and CMV-seronegative. The sequencing input was PBMCs. The chain links TRBV18 to TRBJ1-1; TRBD1 matches 10 bases. CDR3 residues: CASSPDRGSEAFF. CDR3 bases: TGTGCCAGCTCGCCGGACAGGGGGTCTGAAGCTTTCTTT. The variable domain in full, with the rest retrieved from reference TRBV18 and TRBJ1-1, is NAGVMQNPRHLVRRRGQEARLRCSPMKGHSHVYWYRQLPEEGLKFMVYLQKENIIDESGMPKERFSAEFPKEGPSILRIQQVVRGDSAAYFCASSPDRGSEAFFGQGTRLTVV.